This T cell receptor (beta chain) comes out of a study of pediatric ulcerative colitis. Study-wide findings and caveats: Compared with controls, ulcerative colitis showed greater blood-rectum clone sharing. No controls had the two rectal clonotypes shared by ulcerative colitis patients.

The table came from immunoSEQ multiplex PCR; TCRdb's copy has only in-frame clones and leaves some out. The sample consists of 15,000 or so clones, roughly 80% of them appearing once. As concerns this clone: Its antigen is currently unknown.

This CDR3 has 15 residues. Germline lookup yields CDR1 MNHNS and CDR2 SASEGT. The ends lost 6 bases at V and 1 base at J; junction bases unmatched: 9. Rectal tissue came from one to two pinch biopsies taken at colonoscopy. Sequencing was done on a sample of gut tissue. This sequence was found in a boy younger than 18 who was a control in a study of pediatric ulcerative colitis. This sequence joins TRBV6-1 and TRBJ2-7, with TRBD2 matching over 7 bases. This CDR3 reads CASRKAASGSYEQYV. The CDR3 DNA reads as TGTGCCAGCAGGAAGGCGGCTAGCGGATCCTACGAGCAGTACGTC.